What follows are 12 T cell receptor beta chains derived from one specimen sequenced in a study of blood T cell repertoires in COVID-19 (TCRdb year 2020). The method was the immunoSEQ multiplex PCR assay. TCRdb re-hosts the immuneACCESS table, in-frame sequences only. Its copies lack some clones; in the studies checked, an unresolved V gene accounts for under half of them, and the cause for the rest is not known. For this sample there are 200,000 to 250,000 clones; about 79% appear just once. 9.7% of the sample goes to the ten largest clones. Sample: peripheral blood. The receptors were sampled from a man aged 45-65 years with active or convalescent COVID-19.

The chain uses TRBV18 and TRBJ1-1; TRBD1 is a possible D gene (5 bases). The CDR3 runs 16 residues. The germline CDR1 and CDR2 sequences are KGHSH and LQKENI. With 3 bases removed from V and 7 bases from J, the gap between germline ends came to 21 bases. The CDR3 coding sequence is TGTGCCAGCTCACCTTTACTGGGGGGTAAGGACGGTGAAGCTTTCTTT. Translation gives CASSPLLGGKDGEAFF.

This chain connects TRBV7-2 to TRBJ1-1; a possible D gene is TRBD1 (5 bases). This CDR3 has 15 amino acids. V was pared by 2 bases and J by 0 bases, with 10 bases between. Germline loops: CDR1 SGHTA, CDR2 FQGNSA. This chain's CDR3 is CASSLYAGLNTEAFF. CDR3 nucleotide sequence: TGTGCCAGCAGCTTATACGCAGGGCTGAACACTGAAGCTTTCTTT.

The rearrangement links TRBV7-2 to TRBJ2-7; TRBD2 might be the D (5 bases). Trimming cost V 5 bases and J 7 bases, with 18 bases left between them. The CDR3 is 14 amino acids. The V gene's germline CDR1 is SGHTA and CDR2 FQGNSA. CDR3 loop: CASSPSAGVFEQYF. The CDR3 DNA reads TGTGCCAGCAGCCCTTCTGCGGGCGTTTTTGAGCAGTACTTC.

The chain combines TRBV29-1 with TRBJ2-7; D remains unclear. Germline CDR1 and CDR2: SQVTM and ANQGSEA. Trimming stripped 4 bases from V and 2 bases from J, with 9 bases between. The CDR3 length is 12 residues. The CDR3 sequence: CSVVVVTYEQYF. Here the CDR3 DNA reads TGCAGCGTTGTGGTAGTGACCTACGAGCAGTACTTC.

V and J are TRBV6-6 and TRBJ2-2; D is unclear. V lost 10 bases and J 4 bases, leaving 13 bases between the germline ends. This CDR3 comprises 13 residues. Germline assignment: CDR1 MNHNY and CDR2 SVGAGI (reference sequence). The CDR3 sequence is CATQIGFTGELFF. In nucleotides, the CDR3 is TGTGCCACCCAAATTGGCTTCACCGGGGAGCTGTTTTTT.

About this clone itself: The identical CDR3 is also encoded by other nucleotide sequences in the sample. CDR3 DNA: TGTGCCAGCAGTGAAGACAGTGATACGCAGTATTTT. Protein: CASSEDSDTQYF. This chain links TRBV2 with TRBJ2-3; D is undetermined. Trimming took 1 base from V and 6 from J, leaving 5 bases between them. CDR3 size: 12 residues. Per the germline V gene, CDR1 is SNHLY and CDR2 is FYNNEI.

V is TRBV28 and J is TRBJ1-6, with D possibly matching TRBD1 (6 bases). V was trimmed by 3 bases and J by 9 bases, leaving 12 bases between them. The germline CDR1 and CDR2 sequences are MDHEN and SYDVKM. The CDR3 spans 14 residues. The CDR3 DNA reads TGTGCCAGCAGTTTGCAGGGGCCGATTTCACCCCTCCACTTT. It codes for CASSLQGPISPLHF.

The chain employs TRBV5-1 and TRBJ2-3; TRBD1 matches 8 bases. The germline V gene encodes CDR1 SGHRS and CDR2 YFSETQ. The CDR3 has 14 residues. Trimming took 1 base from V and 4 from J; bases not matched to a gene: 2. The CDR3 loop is CASSLQGAADTQYF. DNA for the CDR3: TGCGCCAGCAGCTTGCAGGGGGCCGCAGATACGCAGTATTTT.

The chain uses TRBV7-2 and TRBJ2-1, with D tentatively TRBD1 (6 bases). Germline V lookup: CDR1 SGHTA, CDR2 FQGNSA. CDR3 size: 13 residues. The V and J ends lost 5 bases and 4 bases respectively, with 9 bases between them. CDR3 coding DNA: TGTGCCAGCAGCGCGGACAGTTACAATGAGCAGTTCTTC. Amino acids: CASSADSYNEQFF.

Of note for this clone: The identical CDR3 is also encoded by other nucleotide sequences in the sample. The chain's CDR3 is CASSLNRGSLYEQYF. CDR3 nucleotide sequence: TGTGCCAGCAGCTTAAACAGGGGATCACTCTACGAGCAGTACTTC. The chain links TRBV5-5 to TRBJ2-7; TRBD1 matches 7 bases. Trimming took 2 bases from V and 3 from J; bases not matched to a gene: 8. The CDR3 has 15 amino acids. Germline lookup yields CDR1 SGHKS and CDR2 YYEKEE (reference sequence).

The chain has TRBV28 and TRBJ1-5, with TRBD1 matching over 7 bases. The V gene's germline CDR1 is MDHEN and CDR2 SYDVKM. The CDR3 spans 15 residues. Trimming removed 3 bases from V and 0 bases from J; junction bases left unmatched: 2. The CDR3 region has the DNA TGTGCCAGCAGTTTGGGACAGTATAGCAATCAGCCCCAGCATTTT. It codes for CASSLGQYSNQPQHF.

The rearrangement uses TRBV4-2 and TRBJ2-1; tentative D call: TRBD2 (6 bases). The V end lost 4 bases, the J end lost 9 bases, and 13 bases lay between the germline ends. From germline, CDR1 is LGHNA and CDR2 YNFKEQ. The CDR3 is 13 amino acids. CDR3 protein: CASSRGTSGEQFF. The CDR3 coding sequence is TGTGCCAGCAGCCGAGGGACTTCCGGTGAGCAGTTCTTC.